The sequence of this TCR beta chain was determined in a study of human T cells and chemical hapten exposure. This clonotype has a count of ten or more. What it recognizes is unknown. The CDR3 runs to 14 residues. Looked up from germline, CDR1 is LNHDA and CDR2 is SQIVND (reference sequence). V lost 3 bases to trimming and J lost 3 bases, with 11 bases between them. The sample's time point: patch test 3, about 24 weeks after DPC sensitization. Treatment denoted: therapeutic diphenylcyclopropenone sensitization with weekly scalp DPC. Patch tests were applied only after blood draws. Study conclusions and caveats: The study found that DPC sensitization did not change TCRs above 1 in 1000 frequency. Donors in the study had alopecia, meaning their immune response may differ from healthy people's.

TCRdb reanalysed the RACE reads using MiXCR and keeps one entry per CDR3 protein. Of 50,000 or so distinct CDR3 sequences listed, approximately 9.9% are singletons. The sequence was collected from a woman aged 40-49 years with alopecia areata. Some clones in this sample may be carry-over from other donors' samples. This specimen consisted of whole blood, obtained in connection with sensitization to the hapten diphenylcyclopropenone (DPC). The chain couples TRBV19 to TRBJ2-5; weak D call: TRBD2 (6 bases). The CDR3 nucleotides are TGTGCCAGTAGTATGACTAGTCCTAAAGAGACCCAGTACTTC. Protein sequence: CASSMTSPKETQYF.